The next 21 T cell receptor beta chains were all read from a single sample in a study of blood T cell repertoires in COVID-19. Using immunoSEQ multiplex PCR, the repertoire was profiled, and TCRdb retains in-frame clones only, with some absent. This sample carries roughly 80,000 clones, approximately 80% of them seen once, and the ten largest clones take roughly 40%. The material sequenced was peripheral blood. The receptors were sampled from an elderly man with acute or convalescent COVID-19.

The gene calls are TRBV9 and TRBJ2-3; D perhaps matches TRBD1 (6 bases). Germline V CDR1 and CDR2: SGDLS, YYNGEE. Trimming stripped 3 bases from V and 2 bases from J, with 13 bases between. The CDR3 length is 15 residues. This chain's CDR3 is CASSATGSFTDTQYF. In DNA form, the CDR3 reads TGTGCCAGCAGCGCCACAGGGAGCTTCACAGATACGCAGTATTTT.

The genes are TRBV5-1 and TRBJ2-7, with D perhaps matching TRBD1 (6 bases). Germline CDR1 is SGHRS and CDR2 is YFSETQ. Trimming took 4 bases from V and 4 from J, leaving 18 bases between them. The CDR3 is 15 amino acids. The CDR3 spells CASSIQPGQDYEQYF. The CDR3 DNA reads as TGCGCCAGCAGCATACAGCCGGGACAAGATTACGAGCAGTACTTC.

The CDR3 DNA sequence: TGTGCCAGTGCATCAGGGGTCCGACTTAACTATGGCTACACCTTC. The encoded protein is CASASGVRLNYGYTF. The rearrangement links TRBV28 to TRBJ1-2, with D possibly TRBD1 on 6 matching bases. The V and J ends lost 9 bases and 1 base respectively, with 18 bases between them. Germline V gives CDR1 MDHEN, CDR2 SYDVKM. The CDR3 totals 15 residues.

This clone was counted a single time. The V and J genes are TRBV5-1 and TRBJ1-2; D possibly corresponds to TRBD1 (6 bases). Deletions cut 3 bases from V and 0 bases from J, with 12 bases between. The CDR3 spans 15 residues. Germline loops: CDR1 SGHRS, CDR2 YFSETQ. The CDR3 protein is CASSSQTGANYGYTF. The CDR3 coding sequence is TGCGCCAGCAGCTCTCAGACAGGAGCTAACTATGGCTACACCTTC.

This clone was picked up one time. This chain connects TRBV30 to TRBJ1-4; 7 nucleotides align to TRBD1. This CDR3 has 15 amino acids. The germline gives CDR1 GTSNPN, CDR2 SVGIG (reference sequence). After removal of 0 bases from V and 3 bases from J, the junction contained 4 bases not matched to a gene. The CDR3 loop reads CAWSVRGTANEKLFF. The CDR3 nucleotides are TGTGCCTGGAGTGTACGCGGGACAGCTAATGAAAAACTGTTTTTT.

This chain connects TRBV6-1 to TRBJ2-7; D might be TRBD1 (5 bases). Germline CDR1 MNHNS, CDR2 SASEGT. The CDR3 is 12 residues long. V shed 2 bases and J shed 5 bases, with 7 bases lying between them. The CDR3 protein is CASSEQGNEQYF. The CDR3 nucleotides are TGTGCCAGCAGTGAACAGGGAAACGAGCAGTACTTC.

The chain has TRBV24-1 and TRBJ1-2, with TRBD1 as a possible D gene (6 bases). V was shortened by 3 bases and J by 2 bases, with 6 bases between the two germline ends. The V gene's germline CDR1 is KGHDR and CDR2 SFDVKD. The CDR3 has 13 amino acids. The CDR3 sequence is CATSDRGNYGYTF. In DNA form, the CDR3 reads TGTGCCACCAGTGATAGGGGGAACTATGGCTACACCTTC.

This CDR3 is CASRQAGSGELFF. In DNA form, the CDR3 reads TGCGCCAGCAGACAGGCGGGGTCCGGGGAGCTGTTTTTT. This chain uses TRBV5-1 with TRBJ2-2, with a possible D match to TRBD2 (6 bases). Germline CDR1 SGHRS, CDR2 YFSETQ. The CDR3 loop spans 13 amino acids. V dropped 5 bases and J dropped 6 bases, with 11 bases sitting between them.

This clone appeared a few times. This rearrangement joins TRBV6-1 to TRBJ2-7; TRBD2 might be the D (6 bases). The V end was cut by 3 bases, the J end by 1 base, with 7 bases between. The CDR3 is made up of 13 amino acids. Germline V gene data show CDR1 as MNHNS and CDR2 as SASEGT. The CDR3 loop is CASSERDSYEQYF. The CDR3 DNA sequence: TGTGCCAGCAGTGAGCGGGATTCCTACGAGCAGTACTTC.

This clone was picked up one time. This sequence joins TRBV18 and TRBJ2-7; 8 positions match TRBD1. The trim removed 5 bases at V and 2 bases at J, leaving 8 bases unmatched. CDR1 KGHSH and CDR2 LQKENI come from the germline V gene. The CDR3 totals 15 residues. The CDR3 loop reads CASSETGVPTYEQYF. CDR3 coding DNA: TGTGCCAGCTCAGAGACAGGGGTCCCGACCTACGAGCAGTACTTC.

V and J are TRBV6-5 and TRBJ1-2; 9 positions match TRBD1. The trim removed 10 bases at V and 6 bases at J, leaving 6 bases unmatched. The germline gives CDR1 MNHEY, CDR2 SVGAGI. The CDR3 runs to 12 residues. The CDR3 nucleotides are TGTGCCAAAGGAGACAGGGGGAATGGCTACACCTTC. This encodes CAKGDRGNGYTF.

This clone was picked up one time. V usage is TRBV7-3 and J usage is TRBJ2-2; a possible D gene is TRBD2 (6 bases). Germline V lookup: CDR1 SGHTA, CDR2 FQGTGA. Deletions cut 2 bases from V and 1 base from J, with 14 bases between. This CDR3 has 17 amino acids. CDR3 sequence reads: CASSLGLSSGNTGELFF. As DNA, the CDR3 is TGTGCCAGCAGCTTAGGGCTGAGTAGCGGGAACACCGGGGAGCTGTTTTTT.

The chain is built from TRBV7-9 and TRBJ1-6; no clear D gene. Per the germline V gene, CDR1 is SEHNR and CDR2 is FQNEAQ (reference sequence). This CDR3 comprises 13 residues. V lost 1 base, J lost 8 bases, and 6 bases lay in between. Here the CDR3 reads CASSLDTHSPLHF. CDR3 in DNA: TGTGCCAGCAGCTTAGATACACATTCACCCCTCCACTTT.

V is TRBV24-1 and J is TRBJ2-5, with D tentatively TRBD1 (5 bases). Trimming left V 4 bases short and J 2 bases short, with 13 bases between. The germline V gene has CDR1 KGHDR and CDR2 SFDVKD. The CDR3 loop spans 15 amino acids. The CDR3 sequence is CATSDRRTTQETQYF. In DNA, the CDR3 is TGTGCCACCAGTGACCGTAGGACAACTCAAGAGACCCAGTACTTC.

The chain carries TRBV7-6 and TRBJ2-7; D perhaps matches TRBD1 (6 bases). CDR1 is SGHVS, CDR2 FNYEAQ, per germline. The ends were cut back, 1 base at V and 0 bases at J, with 10 bases in the middle. The CDR3 is 15 residues long. CDR3 residues: CASSLEEGDSYEQYF. CDR3 in DNA: TGTGCCAGCAGCTTAGAAGAGGGGGACTCCTACGAGCAGTACTTC.

The rearrangement uses TRBV18 and TRBJ1-5, with 7 bases that match TRBD1. With V trimmed by 3 bases and J by 4 bases, 9 bases remained unmatched. From germline, CDR1 is KGHSH and CDR2 LQKENI. The CDR3 spans 16 residues. Here the CDR3 DNA reads TGTGCCAGCTCACCGCCCCAGGGCAGGGGGAATCAGCCCCAGCATTTT. This sequence encodes CASSPPQGRGNQPQHF.

J is TRBJ1-1 and V is TRBV12-3 or TRBV12-4; a possible D gene is TRBD1 (5 bases). CDR3 length: 13 residues. With 3 bases removed from V and 5 bases from J, the gap between germline ends came to 10 bases. CDR3 bases: TGTGCCAGCAGTTTTACGGGGGTAACTGAAGCTTTCTTT. This sequence encodes CASSFTGVTEAFF.

The chain links TRBV4-3 to TRBJ1-6; D not resolved. V shed 1 base and J shed 0 bases, with 13 bases lying between them. The V gene's germline CDR1 is LGHNA and CDR2 YSLEER. The CDR3 is 18 amino acids. DNA for the CDR3: TGCGCCAGCAGCCAAGTTACGTCGCGAAGCTCCTATAATTCACCCCTCCACTTT. This sequence encodes CASSQVTSRSSYNSPLHF.

V gene TRBV19 combines with J gene TRBJ2-3, with D uncertain. The germline V gene encodes CDR1 LNHDA and CDR2 SQIVND (reference sequence). This CDR3 has 11 amino acids. Deletions cut 5 bases from V and 3 bases from J, with 3 bases between. The CDR3: CASSQTDTQYF. CDR3 nucleotides: TGTGCCAGTAGTCAGACAGATACGCAGTATTTT.

The V and J genes are TRBV28 and TRBJ1-1, with 8 positions matching TRBD1. The CDR3 has 15 residues. Germline loops: CDR1 MDHEN, CDR2 SYDVKM. The V and J ends lost 5 bases and 4 bases, in that order; junction bases with no gene match: 9. The CDR3 nucleotides read TGTGCCAGCAGTCCGATCACAACAGGGGGCACTGAAGCTTTCTTT. Amino acid sequence: CASSPITTGGTEAFF.

The V and J genes are TRBV5-1 and TRBJ2-2; TRBD1 might be the D (6 bases). The CDR3 has 15 amino acids. V was trimmed by 0 bases and J by 5 bases, leaving 11 bases between them. Germline assignment: CDR1 SGHRS and CDR2 YFSETQ. CDR3 bases: TGCGCCAGCAGCTTGGAACAGGGCTGGACCGGGGAGCTGTTTTTT. Translation gives CASSLEQGWTGELFF.